This entry describes one T cell receptor beta chain. The target of this receptor is not known. Base qualities were left out, and no much larger clone turns up one base away. This specimen's time point label, per the study, means: about 28 days (+/-7) after the second vaccine dose. AZD1222 recipients given second doses at about 4 weeks or at about 12 weeks were pooled, since spike-specific TCR depth and breadth were not found to differ between the two schedules. Vaccinee samples were obtained from the UK trials COV001 and COV002, which included a single-blind randomized controlled phase 2/3 trial of AZD1222 (ChAdOx1 nCoV-19) in healthy adults. For TCRbeta chain sequencing, PBMC samples from trial participants were taken at day 0 and at day 28 after the second dose. These data belong to a study of T cell responses to AZD1222 COVID-19 vaccine (dated by TCRdb to the early 2020s). A note on the overall study: A total of under 250 trial participants underwent TCR sequencing, of whom roughly 210 had received two doses of AZD1222 and approximately 26 had received two doses of the MenACWY control vaccine. Trial participants were enrolled by age into 18-55, 56-69 and 70-plus year subgroups, with roughly 160, 29 and 62 TCR-sequenced participants respectively. Points the paper makes about the study in general: In the small 56-69-year group, the increase in depth fell short of significance, most likely because of low power. Spike-specific TCR breadth and depth rose significantly after two AZD1222 doses compared with day 0 and with MenACWY recipients. Reportedly, almost half of the unique spike-specific TCRs recognized epitopes lying outside the regions that are mutated in the B.1.351 and B.1.1.7 variants. The vaccine-associated CD4 TCRs covered the entire spike protein, and the dominant responses fell in regions 160-218 and 743-854. Conclusions about previously exposed vaccinees are limited, since just 6 or 7 AZD1222 recipients were seropositive for SARS-CoV-2 at baseline. Most participants were white British and females outnumbered males, and the authors suggested that clonal diversity may have been underestimated. Because no day 14 peak-response samples were available, repertoires were characterized only after the peak T cell response.

V and J are truncated by 0 bases and 7 bases respectively, leaving an intervening sequence of 12 bases. The CDR3 has 13 amino acids, counting the end cysteine and phenylalanine. The retained sequence is limited to the CDR3, 39 bases, with the frame set at the first base. As encoded in the germline V gene (reference sequence), CDR1 is GTSNPN while CDR2 is SVGIG. The CDR3 regions of human TCRbeta chains were subjected to immunosequencing. Turning to the authors' computational methods: TCRs in the repertoires were compared against a reference library of SARS-CoV-2-specific TCRs that had been generated with the MIRA antigen-specificity platform. Breadth meant the fraction of unique TCRs that were SARS-CoV-2-associated, whereas depth meant the fraction of total T cells that were SARS-CoV-2-associated. Each spike-specific TCR was assigned to its reactive spike region and to a CD4 or CD8 class using the MIRA data. Log10-transformed breadth and depth values were compared by one-way ANOVA with Sidak's multiple comparisons tests. This is the immuneACCESS table as TCRdb keeps it, with only in-frame sequences that have V and J called. A part of the clones is gone; compared with another copy, unresolved V genes explain less than half, and the rest is unexplained. D and trimming come from the DNA, and the V and J calls and clone size come from that table. The sample table shows roughly 95,000 clones, and approximately 90% are seen once. The ten largest make up less than 4% of the sample.

The clonotype originates from an adult who received the AZD1222 COVID-19 vaccine. Source: peripheral blood, taken 28 days after the second AZD1222 dose. The chain is assembled from TRBV30 and TRBJ1-2; TRBD1 could be the D gene, as 6 bases match. The DNA sequence is TGTGCCTGGAGTGTAGGGGGTCAGGGTGGCTACACCTTC. It translates as CAWSVGGQGGYTF.